These 15 T cell receptor beta chains were sequenced from one sample in a study of T cells in Graves' hyperthyroidism and ophthalmopathy. There were TCR beta CDR3 regions amplified from RNA transcripts. The HTBI primer set was used in a first-round RT-PCR of the TCR CDR3. Each CDR3 protein gets one entry after TCRdb re-called the multiplex PCR reads with MiXCR. The data show some 490,000 distinct CDR3 sequences, with around 16% seen just once and less than 30% held by the top ten. Input material: blood. These receptors were obtained from a woman between 25 and 40 years old with Graves' ophthalmopathy.

The chain has TRBV3-1 and TRBJ1-6; D uncertain. Trimming left V 0 bases short and J 9 bases short, with 6 bases between. The CDR3 is 13 amino acids. CDR1 is LGHDT and CDR2 is YNNKEL in the germline V gene (reference sequence). CDR3: CASSQEVVSPLHF. The CDR3 DNA is TGTGCCAGCAGCCAAGAGGTGGTTTCACCCCTCCACTTT.

This clonotype showed up just a few times. V and J are TRBV7-9 and TRBJ2-7, with D possibly being TRBD1 (6 bases). This CDR3 spans 13 amino acids. V dropped 6 bases and J dropped 5 bases, with 14 bases sitting between them. CDR1 SEHNR and CDR2 FQNEAQ come from the germline V gene (reference sequence). The CDR3 DNA reads TGTGCCAGCAGTGGACAGCCGGCCCACGAGCAGTACTTC. Its protein product is CASSGQPAHEQYF.

This clonotype was detected only a few times. This chain connects TRBV5-4 to TRBJ2-3; TRBD2 matches at 7 bases. The CDR3 runs to 15 residues. CDR1 and CDR2 from the germline V gene are SGHNT and YYREEE (reference sequence). With V trimmed by 5 bases and J by 5 bases, 11 bases remained unmatched. CDR3 protein: CASRLSWEGVDTQYF. CDR3 nucleotide sequence: TGTGCCAGCAGACTGTCGTGGGAGGGAGTAGATACGCAGTATTTT.

This clonotype showed up many times. CDR3 region: CASTKGVAGELFF. The CDR3 nucleotides are TGTGCCAGCACCAAGGGAGTCGCCGGGGAGCTGTTTTTT. The chain couples TRBV9 to TRBJ2-2; a possible D gene is TRBD2 (5 bases). Trimming pared 6 bases from V and 6 bases from J, leaving 12 bases between. The CDR3 runs 13 residues. Germline V gene data show CDR1 as SGDLS and CDR2 as YYNGEE.

This clonotype was found many times. V and J are TRBV18 and TRBJ2-5; D is uncertain. Trimming left V 8 bases short and J 0 bases short, with 7 bases between. CDR3 length: 12 residues. Per germline, CDR1 KGHSH and CDR2 LQKENI. The CDR3 protein is CASATYQETQYF. The CDR3 DNA is TGTGCCAGCGCCACGTACCAAGAGACCCAGTACTTC. Drawing the rest from reference TRBV18 and TRBJ2-5, the complete variable domain is NAGVMQNPRHLVRRRGQEARLRCSPMKGHSHVYWYRQLPEEGLKFMVYLQKENIIDESGMPKERFSAEFPKEGPSILRIQQVVRGDSAAYFCASATYQETQYFGPGTRLLVL.

The chain joins TRBV9 to TRBJ1-2; D is ambiguous. The germline CDR1 and CDR2 sequences are SGDLS and YYNGEE. The CDR3 covers 14 residues. V was pared by 0 bases and J by 6 bases, with 12 bases between. The CDR3 sequence: CASSVGVGVDGYTF. The DNA of the CDR3 is TGTGCCAGCAGCGTAGGTGTGGGAGTCGATGGCTACACCTTC.

This clonotype was seen ten or more times. The CDR3 protein is CSAQREGASGELFF. CDR3 nucleotide sequence: TGCAGTGCCCAGCGGGAGGGCGCGAGCGGGGAGCTGTTTTTT. This chain uses TRBV20-1 with TRBJ2-2; 10 bases align to TRBD2. This CDR3 contains 14 residues. CDR1 is DFQATT, CDR2 SNEGSKA, per germline (reference sequence). The junction had 8 bases not matched to a gene; V was cut back by 6 bases and J by 7 bases.

This rearrangement joins TRBV6-1 to TRBJ2-3, with D possibly being TRBD2 (7 bases). Germline assignment: CDR1 MNHNS and CDR2 SASEGT. This CDR3 contains 17 residues. V was pared by 5 bases and J by 0 bases, with 18 bases between. CDR3 in amino acids: CASSLGGSSGSTDTQYF. The CDR3 nucleotides read TGTGCCAGCAGTCTAGGGGGGAGTAGCGGGAGCACAGATACGCAGTATTTT.

This clonotype showed up many times. This rearrangement joins TRBV2 to TRBJ2-3; no clear D gene. The CDR3 consists of 14 residues. V was cut by 9 bases and J by 1 base, with 14 bases left in between. Germline V gene sequence: CDR1 SNHLY, CDR2 FYNNEI. DNA for the CDR3: TGTGCCAGTATTTGGTTACGCGGCACAGATACGCAGTATTTT. It translates to CASIWLRGTDTQYF. The complete variable domain, with remaining parts taken from reference TRBV2 and TRBJ2-3, reads EPEVTQTPSHQVTQMGQEVILRCVPISNHLYFYWYRQILGQKVEFLVSFYNNEISEKSEIFDDQFSVERPDGSNFTLKIRSTKLEDSAMYFCASIWLRGTDTQYFGPGTRLTVL.

This clonotype was found a few times. The J gene is TRBJ2-5, the V gene TRBV9, with TRBD2 identical over 12 bases. The CDR3 contains 15 residues. The germline V gene encodes CDR1 SGDLS and CDR2 YYNGEE. Trimming took 4 bases from V and 2 from J; bases not matched to a gene: 3. The CDR3 loop reads CASSSGTSGQETQYF. The CDR3 DNA reads TGTGCCAGCAGCTCGGGGACTAGCGGGCAAGAGACCCAGTACTTC.

This clonotype came up many times. The chain recombines TRBV3-1 with TRBJ1-2; 7 bases align to TRBD1. V shed 3 bases and J 4 bases; nucleotides not matched to a gene: 2. This CDR3 has 13 residues. Germline V lookup: CDR1 LGHDT, CDR2 YNNKEL (reference sequence). The CDR3 region has the DNA TGTGCCAGCAGCCAGGGACAGACCTATGGCTACACCTTC. Amino acid sequence: CASSQGQTYGYTF.

Ten or more counts support this clonotype. The chain links TRBV30 to TRBJ2-1; D not certain. V dropped 3 bases and J dropped 4 bases, with 7 bases sitting between them. Germline V lookup: CDR1 GTSNPN, CDR2 SVGIG (reference sequence). CDR3 length: 12 residues. CDR3 DNA sequence: TGTGCCTGGAGCAGTTTTTACAATGAGCAGTTCTTC. Its translation is CAWSSFYNEQFF.

This clonotype was seen a few times. This sequence may be a read error, since a much larger clone differs from it by one base. The V call is TRBV3-1, the J call TRBJ2-3; D is ambiguous. Trimming cost V 4 bases and J 4 bases, with 15 bases left between them. The CDR3 totals 15 residues. Germline V gene data show CDR1 as LGHDT and CDR2 as YNNKEL (reference sequence). The chain's CDR3 is CASSRDPDNSDTQYF. As DNA, the CDR3 is TGTGCCAGCAGCCGAGACCCGGATAATTCAGATACGCAGTATTTT.

In its sample, this clonotype was seen many times. The rearrangement joins TRBV29-1 to TRBJ2-1; D remains unclear. CDR3 length equals 14 residues. CDR1 and CDR2 (germline): SQVTM, ANQGSEA. V shed 6 bases and J shed 4 bases, with 16 bases lying between them. The DNA of the CDR3 is TGCAGCGTCCTAGACCCGAGATCTTACAATGAGCAGTTCTTC. This encodes CSVLDPRSYNEQFF.

This clonotype has a handful of counts. The V and J genes are TRBV9 and TRBJ1-5; TRBD1 might be the D (6 bases). Germline assignment: CDR1 SGDLS and CDR2 YYNGEE. Trimming stripped 4 bases from V and 0 bases from J, with 11 bases between. This CDR3 region has 15 residues. CDR3 sequence: CASSSGGASNQPQHF. DNA of the CDR3: TGTGCCAGCAGCTCCGGGGGGGCTAGCAATCAGCCCCAGCATTTT.